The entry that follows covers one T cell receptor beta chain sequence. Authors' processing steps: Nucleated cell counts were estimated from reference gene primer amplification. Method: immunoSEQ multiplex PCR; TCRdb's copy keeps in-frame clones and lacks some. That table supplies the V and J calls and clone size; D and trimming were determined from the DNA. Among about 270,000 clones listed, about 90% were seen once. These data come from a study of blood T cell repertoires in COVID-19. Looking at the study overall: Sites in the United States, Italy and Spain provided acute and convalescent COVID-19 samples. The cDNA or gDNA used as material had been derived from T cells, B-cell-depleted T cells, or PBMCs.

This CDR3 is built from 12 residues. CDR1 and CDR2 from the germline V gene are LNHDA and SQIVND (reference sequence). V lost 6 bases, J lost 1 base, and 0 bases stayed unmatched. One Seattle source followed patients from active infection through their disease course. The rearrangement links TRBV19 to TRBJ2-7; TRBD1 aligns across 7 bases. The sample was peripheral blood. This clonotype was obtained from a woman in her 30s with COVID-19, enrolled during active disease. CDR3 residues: CASRGQSYEQYF. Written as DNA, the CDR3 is TGTGCCAGTAGGGGACAGTCCTACGAGCAGTACTTC.